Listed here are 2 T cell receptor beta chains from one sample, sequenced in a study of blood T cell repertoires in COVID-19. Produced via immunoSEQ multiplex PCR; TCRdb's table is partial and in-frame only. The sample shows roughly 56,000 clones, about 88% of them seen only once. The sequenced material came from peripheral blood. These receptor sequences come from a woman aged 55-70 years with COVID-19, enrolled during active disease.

CDR3 loop: CASVTLRRLAGGEQFF. CDR3 in DNA: TGTGCCAGCGTGACGCTTAGGAGACTAGCGGGAGGAGAGCAGTTCTTC. The V call is TRBV28, the J call TRBJ2-1; 13 bases align to TRBD2. The CDR3 totals 16 residues. V lost 8 bases and J lost 10; bases outside the gene matches: 14. CDR1 is MDHEN, CDR2 SYDVKM, per germline.

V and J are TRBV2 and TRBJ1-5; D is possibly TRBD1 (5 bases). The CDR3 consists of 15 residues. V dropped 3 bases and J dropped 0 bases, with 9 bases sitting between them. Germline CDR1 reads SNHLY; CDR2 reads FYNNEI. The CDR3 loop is CASSDTGYSNQPQHF. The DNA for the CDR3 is TGTGCCAGCAGTGATACAGGCTATAGCAATCAGCCCCAGCATTTT.